Included here is one TCR beta chain sequence, with context. Its antigen is as yet unknown. This CDR3 has 14 amino acids. Deletions cut 3 bases from V and 3 bases from J, with 11 bases between. The germline gives CDR1 SGHNT, CDR2 YENEEA. This sample was taken from a study of T cells in localized non-small cell lung cancer. Study results and caveats: Measurement of T cell clonality placed uninvolved adjacent lung highest, above the level in tumor. Median around 56 top-100 tumor clones were shared with paired adjacent lung. The study sequenced only one region of the tumor. As a result, intratumor heterogeneity could not be excluded and remains possible.

Profiled with immunoSEQ multiplex PCR; TCRdb holds only in-frame clones, not every one. The repertoire holds over a thousand clones, with 36% as singletons. The source is a woman aged 40-70 years with stage I lung adenocarcinoma. This chain joins TRBV11-3 and TRBJ2-5; D might be TRBD2 (6 bases). This material consisted of lung tumor tissue, taken before any cancer treatment. CDR3 amino acids: CASSFQRGEETQYF. In DNA, the CDR3 is TGTGCCAGCAGCTTCCAACGCGGGGAAGAGACCCAGTACTTC.